This TCR beta chain was recorded in a study of vaccination and CD4 T cells after COVID-19. Treatment meaning: approximately 9-day PBMC culture with coronavirus spike peptide pools or control peptides (ViraFEST assay). Cultured CD4+ T-cell DNA underwent Oncomine TCR Beta short-read sequencing. The genomic DNA was obtained from cultured CD4+ T cells by extraction with the QIAamp micro DNA kit. TCRdb re-called the PCR reads through MiXCR, storing one row per CDR3 protein. The repertoire holds just under 9,000 distinct CDR3 sequences, with 23% as singletons. In its sample, this clonotype was seen a few times. Its specificity is not known. The sequence was collected from a human donor with COVID-19. The source material was cultured CD4+ T cells from blood.

DNA of the CDR3: TGCAGCGTTGACCCAGGGGGCCAGAAGACCCAGTACTTC. Encoded protein: CSVDPGGQKTQYF. The chain employs TRBV29-1 and TRBJ2-5; 8 nucleotides agree with TRBD1. In germline, CDR1 is SQVTM, CDR2 ANQGSEA. The CDR3 has 13 residues. J was trimmed by 6 bases and V by 3 bases; bases with no gene match: 6.